The rows below give T cell receptor beta chains drawn from one sample of a study of cytomegalovirus exposure and HLA in healthy donors. The repertoire was sequenced with immunoSEQ multiplex PCR; TCRdb's copy has only in-frame clones and lacks some. The table shows approximately 170,000 clones, with 70% to 80% occurring only once. Sequencing was done on a sample of PBMCs. The receptor set was obtained from a man aged 40-49 years in good health and CMV-seronegative. Each CDR3 is given with its conserved first and last residue. Fields, in order: D gene, V gene, clone size, J gene, CDR3 DNA, CDR3 protein. D genes are given only for firm matches. Clone size is stated in some rows and not others, as once, few, many or a class when expanded.

-	TRBV11-3	-	TRBJ2-2	TGTGCCAGCCGCGAGACTTCGACCGGGGAGCTGTTTTTT	CASRETSTGELFF
-	TRBV20-1	-	TRBJ2-1	TGCAGTGCATCATACAATGAGCAGTTCTTC	CSASYNEQFF
-	TRBV27	-	TRBJ2-1	TGTGCCAGCAGTACTCCCTCAGGGGCCTACAATGAGCAGTTCTTC	CASSTPSGAYNEQFF
-	TRBV9	-	TRBJ1-5	TGTGCCAGCAGCGTAGAAGGGGTCCATCAGCCCCAGCATTTT	CASSVEGVHQPQHF
-	TRBV7-9	few	TRBJ2-1	TGTGCCAGCAGCTTAGGGGGCGGGGTGCACAATGAGCAGTTCTTC	CASSLGGGVHNEQFF
TRBD1	TRBV5-6	-	TRBJ2-3	TGTGCCAGCAGCTTTCGGGACAGGGGAGATACGCAGTATTTT	CASSFRDRGDTQYF
TRBD2	TRBV13	once	TRBJ2-7	TGTGCCAGCAGCTCCCAGAGGACTAGCGGGAGACTCGAGCAGTACTTC	CASSSQRTSGRLEQYF
TRBD1	TRBV19	-	TRBJ2-2	TGTGCCAGCCGACAGGGGGCGAACACCGGGGAGCTGTTTTTT	CASRQGANTGELFF
-	TRBV5-1	-	TRBJ2-1	TGCGCCAGCAGCTTGGTAGCGGACTGGGACAATGAGCAGTTCTTC	CASSLVADWDNEQFF
-	TRBV5-4	-	TRBJ1-5	TGTGCCAGCAGCTTCGGGGGGGCTCCGTATAGCAATCAGCCCCAGCATTTT	CASSFGGAPYSNQPQHF
TRBD2	TRBV7-9	-	TRBJ2-7	TGTGCCAGCAGCTTAGCGCGGCTAGCGGGGTCCTACGAGCAGTACTTC	CASSLARLAGSYEQYF
-	TRBV6-1	few	TRBJ2-2	TGTGCCAGCAGTGGTAATACGGTGAACACCGGGGAGCTGTTTTTT	CASSGNTVNTGELFF
TRBD2	TRBV28	few	TRBJ2-1	TGTGCCAGCAGTTTATGGCGAGCGGGAGGACCTTTTAGCTCCTACAATGAGCAGTTCTTC	CASSLWRAGGPFSSYNEQFF
-	TRBV29-1	-	TRBJ2-1	TGCAGCGGTCACCTCCCGGCGGGACAGTACAATGAGCAGTTCTTC	CSGHLPAGQYNEQFF
-	TRBV19	-	TRBJ1-2	TGTGCCAGTAGCCGAATAGGGGACTATGGCTACACCTTC	CASSRIGDYGYTF
TRBD1	TRBV19	-	TRBJ2-1	TGTGCCAGTAGCCCGACAGGGCGGAATGAGCAGTTCTTC	CASSPTGRNEQFF
TRBD1	TRBV7-9	-	TRBJ2-3	TGTGCCAGCAGCCCGGACAGGATCACAGATACGCAGTATTTT	CASSPDRITDTQYF
TRBD1	TRBV6-1	-	TRBJ1-1	TGTGCCAGCAGTGAAGTCCCGGACAGGGGAGATACTGAAGCTTTCTTT	CASSEVPDRGDTEAFF
TRBD2	TRBV9	-	TRBJ2-5	TGTGCCAGCAGCCTCAGGGAGGGCCGAGAGACCCAGTACTTC	CASSLREGRETQYF
-	TRBV18	-	TRBJ2-5	TGTGCCAGCTCCCCTCAGTACCAAGAGACCCAGTACTTC	CASSPQYQETQYF